The 9 T cell receptor delta chains presented below share a single source sample, sequenced in a study of γδ T cells in repeated Plasmodium falciparum infection. TCRdb re-called the multiplex PCR reads with CATT. The sample has under 65,000 delta-chain clones, over 1.5% seen once. Bulk repertoires came from Vgamma9/Vdelta2+ or Vdelta2-negative gammadelta T cells flow-sorted from PBMC. The sequenced material came from gamma-delta T cells from blood. The receptors were sampled from a pool of human donors (malaria-infected and uninfected, not separated).

A few counts support this clone. The mismatch at residue 12 between this DNA's translation and the TCRdb protein of a much larger clone likely reflects a read error; the protein shown is translated from the DNA. This chain connects TRDV1 to TRDJ1, with TRDD3 identical over 7 bases. The J gene comes from matching the DNA to germline here; TCRdb lacks it. The CDR3 loop spans 21 amino acids. CDR1 and CDR2 (germline): TSWWSYY, QGS. After removal of 0 bases from V and 9 bases from J, the junction contained 28 bases not matched to a gene. CDR3 protein: CALGELAPRPSAWGSLFQLIF. Written as DNA, the CDR3 is TGTGCTCTTGGGGAACTAGCCCCTCGGCCTTCAGCCTGGGGGTCCCTGTTCCAACTCATCTTT.

This clone turned up a few times. TCRdb has a much larger clone's protein, which differs at residue 15 from the translation of this DNA, likely because of a read error; what is shown is the protein translated from the DNA. The V call is TRDV1, the J call TRDJ1; D gene ambiguous. CDR1 and CDR2 from the germline V gene are TSWWSYY and QGS. Trimming pared 1 base from V and 1 base from J, leaving 31 bases between. The CDR3 covers 22 residues. CDR3 sequence reads: CALGEPGPFCRTVAVCTDKLIF. The DNA for the CDR3 is TGTGCTCTTGGGGAACCCGGTCCCTTTTGCCGTACGGTGGCCGTGTGCACCGATAAACTCATCTTT.

As for this clone: A far larger clone lies a single base away; this is likely a read error. The same CDR3 is also encoded by other DNA sequences in this sample. The chain couples TRDV1 to TRDJ1; 7 bases line up with TRDD2. The J gene is not listed in TCRdb, so it was assigned here from a DNA match to germline. This CDR3 contains 21 residues. The V and J ends lost 0 bases and 0 bases, in that order; junction bases with no gene match: 19. CDR1 TSWWSYY and CDR2 QGS come from the germline V gene. CDR3 sequence: CALGELLPALWSYDHTDKLIF. CDR3 nucleotide sequence: TGTGCTCTTGGGGAACTCCTTCCTGCACTCTGGAGCTACGACCACACCGATAAACTCATCTTT.

Turning to this clone: This clone may be a read error of a much larger clone one base away. The rearrangement joins TRDV1 to TRDJ1; weak D call: TRDD2 (6 bases). As TCRdb names no J gene, one was assigned here on the basis of a DNA match to germline. The CDR3 length is 18 residues. Germline V gene lookup returns CDR1 TSWWSYY and CDR2 QGS. V was shortened by 5 bases and J by 0 bases, with 22 bases between the two germline ends. Here the CDR3 reads CALGSYGSPSKYTDKLIF. The CDR3 DNA reads TGTGCTCTTGGGTCCTACGGTAGTCCCTCTAAGTACACCGATAAACTCATCTTT.

This clone was recorded a few times. A much larger clone lies one base from this, so it may be a read error. This rearrangement joins TRDV1 to TRDJ2; 12 nucleotides line up with TRDD3. CDR3 length equals 25 residues. Germline values: CDR1 TSWWSYY, CDR2 QGS. The CDR3 region has the DNA TGTGCTCTTGGGGAACGGGGGTTTCCTACCCCGTACTGGGGGATACCCCGTGGATTGACAGTACAACTCTTCTTT. Protein sequence: CALGERGFPTPYWGIPRGLTVQLFF.

This clone has only a few counts. TCRdb pairs this DNA with a much larger clone's protein that differs at residue 12, likely a read error; the protein shown was translated from the DNA. The V gene is TRDV1, the J gene TRDJ1; D possibly corresponds to TRDD3 (6 bases). The J gene, not given by TCRdb, was assigned here from a germline match of the nucleotide sequence. CDR1 is TSWWSYY, CDR2 QGS, per germline. Deletions cut 3 bases from V and 3 bases from J, with 20 bases between. The CDR3 length is 17 residues. CDR3 loop: CALGDPTRYGISDKLIF. CDR3 nucleotides: TGTGCTCTTGGGGATCCGACCCGCTACGGGATATCCGATAAACTCATCTTT.

In regard to this clone: A far larger clone is just one base off, so this is likely a read error. Other nucleotide sequences from this sample produce the same CDR3. This chain connects TRDV3 to TRDJ1; 8 bases fit TRDD3. Assignment of the J gene here rests on matching the DNA to germline, because TCRdb gives none. CDR1 is TVYSNPD, CDR2 GDNSRS, per germline (reference sequence). Trimming at V came to 3 bases and at J to 0 bases, leaving 21 bases not matched to a gene. This CDR3 contains 19 residues. The CDR3 coding sequence is TGTGCCTTCCTGCTGGGGATACCCTTCTTCGCGGGAAACACCGATAAACTCATCTTT. Amino acids: CAFLLGIPFFAGNTDKLIF.

In its sample, this clone was seen a few times. This DNA's translation and the protein TCRdb lists, from a much larger clone, do not match at residue 14, likely due to a read error; the protein shown is translated from the DNA. The chain couples TRDV1 to TRDJ1, with TRDD3 matching over 11 bases. CDR1 and CDR2 from the germline V gene are TSWWSYY and QGS. The length of the CDR3 is 20 residues. Trimming at V came to 2 bases and at J to 0 bases, leaving 14 bases not matched to a gene. This CDR3 is CALGELVWGILLPDTDKLIF. CDR3 coding DNA: TGTGCTCTTGGGGAATTGGTCTGGGGGATACTCCTCCCTGACACCGATAAACTCATCTTT.

V is TRDV1 and J is TRDJ1, with 7 bases aligning to TRDD3. TCRdb supplies no J gene; here it was assigned by aligning the nucleotide sequence to germline. Germline CDR1 reads TSWWSYY; CDR2 reads QGS. V gave up 1 base and J gave up 0 bases; unmatched junction bases: 20. The length of the CDR3 is 21 residues. CDR3 bases: TGTGCTCTTGGGGAACCCCCTTTCTCTCTACTGGGGTCCGCGGACACCGATAAACTCATCTTT. This translates into CALGEPPFSLLGSADTDKLIF.